The entry that follows covers one T cell receptor beta chain sequence. TCRdb keeps only in-frame clones here, not all; method: immunoSEQ multiplex PCR. The sample records 72,000 or so clones, about 95% being singletons. The data originate from a study of shared T cell receptors in the human thymus. The sequencing sample was made of thymocytes. This clonotype was obtained from a human donor.

CDR3 sequence reads: CASSKGRDYGYTF. CDR3 sequence (DNA): TGTGCCAGTAGTAAGGGACGGGACTATGGCTACACCTTC. The chain employs TRBV19 and TRBJ1-2, with a possible D match to TRBD1 (5 bases). With 4 bases removed from V and 3 bases from J, the gap between germline ends came to 9 bases. In germline, CDR1 is LNHDA, CDR2 SQIVND (reference sequence). This CDR3 is built from 13 residues.